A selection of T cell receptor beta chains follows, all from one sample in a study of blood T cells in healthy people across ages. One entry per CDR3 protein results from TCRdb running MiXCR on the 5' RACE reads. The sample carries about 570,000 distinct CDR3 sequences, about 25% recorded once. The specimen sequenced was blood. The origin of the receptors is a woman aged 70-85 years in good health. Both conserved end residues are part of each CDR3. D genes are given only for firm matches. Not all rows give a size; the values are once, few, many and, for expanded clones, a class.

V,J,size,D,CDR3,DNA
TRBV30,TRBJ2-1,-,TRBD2,CAWRGLAGGRSYNEQFF,TGTGCCTGGAGGGGACTAGCGGGGGGGCGTTCCTACAATGAGCAGTTCTTC
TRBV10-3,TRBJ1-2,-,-,CAISDYGYTF,TGTGCCATCAGTGATTATGGCTACACCTTC
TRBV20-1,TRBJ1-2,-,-,CSASAQGYDGYTF,TGCAGTGCTAGCGCCCAGGGCTACGATGGCTACACCTTC
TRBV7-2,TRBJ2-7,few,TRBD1,CASSPTGTSYEQYF,TGTGCCAGCAGCCCGACAGGGACCTCCTACGAGCAGTACTTC
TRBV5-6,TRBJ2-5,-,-,CASSPGQLETQYF,TGTGCCAGCAGCCCGGGGCAGCTCGAGACCCAGTACTTC
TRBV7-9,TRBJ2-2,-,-,CASSPDRTANTGELFF,TGTGCCAGCAGCCCGGACAGAACTGCGAACACCGGGGAGCTGTTTTTT
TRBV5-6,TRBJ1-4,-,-,CASSLGPAGANEKLFF,TGTGCCAGCAGCTTGGGCCCGGCAGGGGCTAATGAAAAACTGTTTTTT
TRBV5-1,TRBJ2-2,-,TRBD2,CASSFLAGQTGELFF,TGCGCCAGCAGCTTTCTAGCGGGCCAGACCGGGGAGCTGTTTTTT
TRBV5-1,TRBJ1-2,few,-,CASSLGSEYGYTF,TGCGCCAGCAGCTTGGGCTCGGAGTATGGCTACACCTTC
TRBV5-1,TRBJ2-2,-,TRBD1,CASSPRGQNTGELFF,TGCGCCAGCAGCCCCAGGGGGCAGAACACCGGGGAGCTGTTTTTT
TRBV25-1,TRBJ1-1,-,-,CASSEYFGVTEAFF,TGTGCCAGCAGTGAATATTTCGGGGTTACTGAAGCTTTCTTT
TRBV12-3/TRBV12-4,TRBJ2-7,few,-,CASSYTGLEQYF,TGTGCCAGCAGTTATACTGGGCTCGAGCAGTACTTC
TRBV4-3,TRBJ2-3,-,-,CASSQDLFRQDSTDTQYF,TGCGCCAGCAGCCAAGATTTATTCCGGCAGGACTCCACAGATACGCAGTATTTT
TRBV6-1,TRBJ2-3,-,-,CASGWSSDTQYF,TGTGCCAGCGGGTGGAGTTCGGATACGCAGTATTTT
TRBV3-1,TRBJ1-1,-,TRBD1,CASSRGTGNTEAFF,TGTGCCAGCAGCCGTGGGACAGGCAACACTGAAGCTTTCTTT